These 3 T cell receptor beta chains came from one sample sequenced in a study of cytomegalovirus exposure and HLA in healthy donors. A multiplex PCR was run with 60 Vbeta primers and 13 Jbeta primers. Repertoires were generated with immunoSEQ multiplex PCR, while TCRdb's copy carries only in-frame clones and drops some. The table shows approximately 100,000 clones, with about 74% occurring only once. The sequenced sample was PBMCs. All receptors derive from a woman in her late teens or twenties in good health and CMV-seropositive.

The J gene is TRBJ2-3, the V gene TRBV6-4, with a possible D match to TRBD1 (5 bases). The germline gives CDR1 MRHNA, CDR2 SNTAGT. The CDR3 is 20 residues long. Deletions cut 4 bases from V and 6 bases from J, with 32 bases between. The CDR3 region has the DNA TGTGCCAGCAGTGCCCCTCGCCGACGGTTTCGGACACCCCACGGGGATACGCAGTATTTT. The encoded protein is CASSAPRRRFRTPHGDTQYF.

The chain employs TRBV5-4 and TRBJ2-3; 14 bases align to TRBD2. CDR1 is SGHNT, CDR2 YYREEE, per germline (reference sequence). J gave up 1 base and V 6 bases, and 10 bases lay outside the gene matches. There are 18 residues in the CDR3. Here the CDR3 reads CASTSGTSGRSGTDTQYF. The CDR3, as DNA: TGTGCCAGCACCTCCGGGACTAGCGGGAGATCTGGCACAGATACGCAGTATTTT.

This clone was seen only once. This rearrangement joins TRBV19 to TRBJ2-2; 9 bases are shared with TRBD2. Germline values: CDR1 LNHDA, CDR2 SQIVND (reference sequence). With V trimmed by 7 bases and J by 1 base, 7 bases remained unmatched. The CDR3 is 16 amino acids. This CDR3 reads CASNRRLAVNTGELFF. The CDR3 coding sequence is TGTGCCAGTAACCGGCGACTAGCGGTGAACACCGGGGAGCTGTTTTTT.